This TCR beta chain derives from a study of cytomegalovirus exposure and HLA in healthy donors. Trimming removed 5 bases at V and 13 bases at J, with 17 bases between. Germline CDR1 reads MNHEY; CDR2 reads SVGAGI. The length of the CDR3 is 12 residues. The PCR was carried out with 60 Vbeta primers and 13 Jbeta primers. Data came from immunoSEQ multiplex PCR; TCRdb stores just in-frame clones and leaves some out. Of roughly 100,000 clones listed, just under 80% were seen once; the top ten hold around 1.3%. Concerning this clone itself: As yet, its antigen is unknown.

Study outcomes and limitations: Later on, an analysis showed TCR association rates differing by HLA locus, with DRB1 the most and HLA-C the fewest.

Sequenced: PBMCs. The sequence came from a man under 40 in good health and CMV-seronegative. This chain uses TRBV6-5 with TRBJ1-2; no definite D call. CDR3: CASSLSGSRFTF. The CDR3 nucleotides are TGTGCCAGCAGTCTAAGCGGTTCCCGCTTCACCTTC.